The 21 T cell receptor beta chains reported below all come from one sample, sequenced in a study of blood T cell repertoires in COVID-19. The table came from immunoSEQ multiplex PCR; TCRdb's copy has only in-frame clones and leaves some out. This table holds around 350,000 clones, around 87% found once. Sequencing was performed on peripheral blood. The source of these receptors is a human donor in a cohort sampled during active COVID-19.

The chain couples TRBV4-1 to TRBJ1-6; no clear D. The germline V gene encodes CDR1 MGHRA and CDR2 YSYEKL. CDR3 length: 14 residues. V was cut by 0 bases and J by 9 bases, with 9 bases left in between. As DNA, the CDR3 is TGCGCCAGCAGCCAAGATAGCGGTTTTTCACCCCTCCACTTT. Translation gives CASSQDSGFSPLHF.

V and J are TRBV5-1 and TRBJ2-7; 8 bases agree with TRBD1. Germline V gene data show CDR1 as SGHRS and CDR2 as YFSETQ. The CDR3 has 13 amino acids. The V and J ends lost 2 bases and 6 bases, in that order; junction bases with no gene match: 4. The CDR3 region has the DNA TGCGCCAGCAGCTTTGAGACAGGGGCCGAGCAGTACTTC. This codes for CASSFETGAEQYF.

The gene calls are TRBV24-1 and TRBJ2-5, with TRBD2 identical over 7 bases. The CDR3 runs 15 residues. The germline gives CDR1 KGHDR, CDR2 SFDVKD. Trimming cost V 2 bases and J 2 bases; bases outside gene matches: 4. CDR3 sequence: CATSDSRTRQETQYF. The CDR3 coding sequence is TGTGCCACCAGTGATTCCCGGACTAGGCAAGAGACCCAGTACTTC.

This clone was picked up a small number of times. The chain recombines TRBV7-9 with TRBJ1-1; D is possibly TRBD1 (5 bases). Germline values: CDR1 SEHNR, CDR2 FQNEAQ (reference sequence). V was pared by 3 bases and J by 1 base, with 18 bases between. The CDR3 loop spans 17 amino acids. CDR3 in amino acids: CASSLGGSLSSNTEAFF. CDR3 nucleotides: TGTGCCAGCAGCTTGGGGGGATCGTTATCGTCGAACACTGAAGCTTTCTTT.

This sequence joins TRBV5-1 and TRBJ2-7; 10 bases are a match to TRBD1. Germline loops: CDR1 SGHRS, CDR2 YFSETQ. The CDR3 contains 15 residues. Losses at the gene ends were 4 bases for V and 3 bases for J; bases not matched to a gene: 7. CDR3 protein: CASSLQGTGDYEQYF. The DNA for the CDR3 is TGCGCCAGCAGCCTCCAAGGGACAGGGGACTACGAGCAGTACTTC.

This sequence joins TRBV9 and TRBJ1-2; 8 bases line up with TRBD1. The CDR3 sequence is 15 residues long. The germline V gene encodes CDR1 SGDLS and CDR2 YYNGEE. Trimming removed 4 bases from V and 2 bases from J; junction bases left unmatched: 7. The CDR3 DNA reads TGTGCCAGCAGCCCTCGGGACAGGCGGAACTATGGCTACACCTTC. Translation: CASSPRDRRNYGYTF.

The chain joins TRBV2 to TRBJ2-1; weak D call: TRBD2 (5 bases). V was shortened by 10 bases and J by 0 bases, with 13 bases between the two germline ends. The germline V gene has CDR1 SNHLY and CDR2 FYNNEI. The length of the CDR3 is 14 residues. CDR3 sequence: CAILDYISYNEQFF. The DNA for the CDR3 is TGTGCCATCCTCGACTATATCTCCTACAATGAGCAGTTCTTC.

The genes are TRBV28 and TRBJ2-2; 8 bases line up with TRBD2. The CDR3 length is 16 residues. Germline lookup yields CDR1 MDHEN and CDR2 SYDVKM. V dropped 6 bases and J dropped 4; count of bases not matched to a gene: 10. In DNA, the CDR3 is TGTGCCAGCAGGCCGGGGGGGGCGCGGGTCACCGGGGAGCTGTTTTTT. This sequence encodes CASRPGGARVTGELFF.

This chain links TRBV19 with TRBJ1-1; D unclear. Germline loops: CDR1 LNHDA, CDR2 SQIVND (reference sequence). Trimming removed 5 bases from V and 3 bases from J, with 7 bases in between. This CDR3 region has 12 residues. CDR3 bases: TGTGCCAGTAGTGAGCGGGACACTGAAGCTTTCTTT. This encodes CASSERDTEAFF.

The chain has TRBV30 and TRBJ2-5, with 9 bases fitting TRBD1. With 1 base clipped from V and 6 bases from J, the junction kept 3 bases outside the gene matches. CDR1 GTSNPN and CDR2 SVGIG come from the germline V gene (reference sequence). CDR3 length equals 13 residues. The CDR3 loop reads CAWSAGQGKTQYF. The CDR3 region has the DNA TGTGCCTGGAGTGCGGGACAGGGAAAGACCCAGTACTTC.

J is TRBJ2-3 and V is TRBV25-1, with 8 bases matching TRBD2. From germline, CDR1 is MGHDK and CDR2 SYGVNS. This CDR3 contains 17 residues. The J segment lost 1 base and the V segment lost 3 bases, leaving 9 bases of the junction unmatched. The CDR3 sequence: CASSEAGLARGTDTQYF. The CDR3, as DNA: TGTGCCAGCAGTGAGGCCGGACTAGCCAGAGGCACAGATACGCAGTATTTT.

The chain employs TRBV28 and TRBJ2-7, with D perhaps matching TRBD2 (6 bases). V was cut by 1 base and J by 2 bases, with 9 bases left in between. CDR1 is MDHEN, CDR2 SYDVKM, per germline. The CDR3 contains 14 residues. Written as DNA, the CDR3 is TGTGCCAGCAGTTTATCGCGGGGACCCTACGAGCAGTACTTC. Residues: CASSLSRGPYEQYF. The variable domain in full, with the rest retrieved from reference TRBV28 and TRBJ2-7, is DVKVTQSSRYLVKRTGEKVFLECVQDMDHENMFWYRQDPGLGLRLIYFSYDVKMKEKGDIPEGYSVSREKKERFSLILESASTNQTSMYLCASSLSRGPYEQYFGPGTRLTVT.

The chain is built from TRBV27 and TRBJ1-5; 7 bases align to TRBD1. This CDR3 is built from 15 residues. The germline V gene has CDR1 MNHEY and CDR2 SMNVEV (reference sequence). The V segment lost 4 bases and the J segment 5 bases; nucleotides outside the gene matches: 8. CDR3 in DNA: TGTGCCAGCAGTTCTTCCGGGACAGTTCATCAGCCCCAGCATTTT. Protein sequence: CASSSSGTVHQPQHF.

The genes are TRBV27 and TRBJ2-1; 10 bases match TRBD1. V lost 5 bases and J lost 3; bases outside the gene matches: 10. The CDR3 consists of 17 residues. Germline values: CDR1 MNHEY, CDR2 SMNVEV (reference sequence). The CDR3 nucleotides read TGTGCCAGCAGTGCCGACCGGACAGGGGGGCTCTACAATGAGCAGTTCTTC. Encoded protein: CASSADRTGGLYNEQFF.

This chain uses TRBV6-1 with TRBJ2-1, with TRBD2 identical over 10 bases. CDR1 is MNHNS and CDR2 is SASEGT in the germline V gene. Trimming cost V 1 base and J 11 bases; bases outside gene matches: 8. The CDR3 runs to 15 residues. CDR3 DNA: TGTGCCAGCAGTGAAGGGACTAGCGGAAAAATAAAGCAGTTCTTC. It translates to CASSEGTSGKIKQFF.

The chain recombines TRBV2 with TRBJ1-1; 7 bases match TRBD1. This CDR3 has 14 amino acids. The germline V gene has CDR1 SNHLY and CDR2 FYNNEI. V was clipped by 5 bases and J by 3 bases; unmatched bases: 6. Here the CDR3 reads CASSRQGSYTEAFF. The CDR3 bases are TGTGCCAGCAGTAGACAGGGCTCATACACTGAAGCTTTCTTT.

V gene TRBV27 combines with J gene TRBJ2-3, with a tentative D call TRBD2 (6 bases). The CDR3 extends over 15 amino acids. Germline V gene data show CDR1 as MNHEY and CDR2 as SMNVEV (reference sequence). Trimming stripped 7 bases from V and 5 bases from J, with 19 bases between. CDR3 sequence reads: CASTPRRVGGDTQYF. The CDR3 DNA follows: TGTGCCAGCACCCCTCGGCGGGTCGGGGGAGATACGCAGTATTTT.

This chain links TRBV25-1 with TRBJ1-1, with D perhaps TRBD1 (5 bases). The CDR3 contains 14 residues. V dropped 1 base and J dropped 5 bases, with 11 bases sitting between them. Germline V gene data show CDR1 as MGHDK and CDR2 as SYGVNS. CDR3 sequence (DNA): TGTGCCAGCAGTGAATGGGGGGATTATACTGAAGCTTTCTTT. Translated: CASSEWGDYTEAFF.

This sequence joins TRBV9 and TRBJ1-3; D is unclear. CDR3 length equals 15 residues. Germline CDR1 and CDR2: SGDLS and YYNGEE. V lost 0 bases and J 4 bases, leaving 11 bases between the germline ends. The chain's CDR3 is CASSVDMGSGNTIYF. CDR3 sequence (DNA): TGTGCCAGCAGCGTAGATATGGGGAGCGGAAACACCATATATTTT.

This clone was detected once. V usage is TRBV11-1 and J usage is TRBJ2-2; D might be TRBD2 (6 bases). Looked up from germline, CDR1 is SGHAT and CDR2 is FQDESV (reference sequence). The CDR3 totals 13 residues. The V end lost 6 bases, the J end lost 5 bases, and 10 bases lay between the germline ends. The CDR3 here is CASRRTMTGELFF. As DNA, the CDR3 is TGTGCCAGCAGAAGGACTATGACCGGGGAGCTGTTTTTT.

The rearrangement links TRBV11-1 to TRBJ1-1, with D unclear. CDR1 is SGHAT and CDR2 is FQDESV in the germline V gene (reference sequence). The CDR3 has 12 amino acids. The germline V and J ends were trimmed by 1 base and 4 bases, with 4 bases remaining between them. The DNA of the CDR3 is TGTGCCAGCAGCTTAGTCTTCACTGAAGCTTTCTTT. Translated, it gives CASSLVFTEAFF.